These 16 T cell receptor beta chains came from one sample sequenced in a study of T-cell reconstitution after alpha-beta-depleted transplantation in children. Unique molecular identifiers tagged the TCRbeta library. TCRdb redid the calling of the PCR reads with MiXCR, one entry per CDR3 protein. The sample includes 200,000 to 250,000 distinct CDR3 sequences, about a tenth of them seen just once. The input for sequencing was PBMCs from the stem cell graft donor, taken from the stem cell graft. The receptors originated from a human donor who donated a stem cell graft to a child with acute lymphoblastic leukemia.

Concerning this clonotype: The junction shows a germline mismatch at one end, possibly a read error. The rearrangement links TRBV7-9 to TRBJ2-7; D might be TRBD2 (7 bases). The germline CDR1 and CDR2 sequences are SEHNR and FQNEAQ (reference sequence). The CDR3 runs 14 residues. CDR3 region: CATSAGAFSYEQYF. In nucleotides, the CDR3 is TGTGCCACCAGCGCGGGGGCGTTTTCGTACGAGCAGTACTTC.

This chain joins TRBV27 and TRBJ2-3; D not certain. This CDR3 is 13 amino acids long. Germline V lookup: CDR1 MNHEY, CDR2 SMNVEV (reference sequence). V lost 3 bases and J 1 base, leaving 5 bases between the germline ends. DNA of the CDR3: TGTGCCAGCAGTTTTGGGCGCACAGATACGCAGTATTTT. Its protein is CASSFGRTDTQYF.

This clonotype was counted many times. J is TRBJ1-1 and V is TRBV19; D is undetermined. The CDR3 has 12 residues. Germline V CDR1 and CDR2: LNHDA, SQIVND (reference sequence). The V gene lost 3 bases and the J gene lost 8 bases, with 10 bases spanning the gap. In nucleotides, the CDR3 is TGTGCCAGTAGTATGAGTGCCGGAGAAGCTTTCTTT. Protein: CASSMSAGEAFF.

This clonotype was picked up a small number of times. The CDR3 protein is CAWSDPGHYSYEQYF. Written as DNA, the CDR3 is TGTGCCTGGAGTGACCCGGGACATTATTCCTACGAGCAGTACTTC. This sequence joins TRBV30 and TRBJ2-7, with D possibly being TRBD1 (6 bases). CDR3 length: 15 residues. V was shortened by 1 base and J by 1 base, with 14 bases between the two germline ends. Germline V lookup: CDR1 GTSNPN, CDR2 SVGIG (reference sequence).

This clonotype was detected many times. V and J are TRBV20-1 and TRBJ2-7; a possible D gene is TRBD2 (5 bases). Germline V gene data show CDR1 as DFQATT and CDR2 as SNEGSKA (reference sequence). The V gene lost 3 bases and the J gene lost 3 bases, with 15 bases spanning the gap. The CDR3 spans 14 residues. The CDR3 loop is CSASPTGRGYEQYF. DNA of the CDR3: TGCAGTGCTAGTCCCACCGGTCGGGGCTACGAGCAGTACTTC.

This clonotype has ten or more counts. This chain links TRBV3-1 with TRBJ2-2; no firm D call. Germline V lookup: CDR1 LGHDT, CDR2 YNNKEL (reference sequence). Trimming shortened V by 0 bases and J by 4 bases, and 12 bases separated the two germline ends. The CDR3 length is 16 residues. The CDR3 loop is CASSQDRRPGTGELFF. As DNA, the CDR3 is TGTGCCAGCAGCCAAGACAGGAGACCCGGCACCGGGGAGCTGTTTTTT.

This clonotype came up many times. CDR3 sequence: CASSSYLGTGVNEQFF. CDR3 nucleotide sequence: TGCGCCAGCAGCTCGTATCTCGGGACAGGGGTCAATGAGCAGTTCTTC. The chain employs TRBV5-1 and TRBJ2-1, with 10 bases that match TRBD1. This CDR3 comprises 16 residues. With 3 bases clipped from V and 6 bases from J, the junction kept 9 bases outside the gene matches. Germline loops: CDR1 SGHRS, CDR2 YFSETQ. Variable domain in full (rest from reference TRBV5-1 and TRBJ2-1): KAGVTQTPRYLIKTRGQQVTLSCSPISGHRSVSWYQQTPGQGLQFLFEYFSETQRNKGNFPGRFSGRQFSNSRSEMNVSTLELGDSALYLCASSSYLGTGVNEQFFGPGTRLTVL.

This clonotype has more than one count but fewer than ten. The J gene is TRBJ2-3, the V gene TRBV5-1, with a possible D match to TRBD2 (5 bases). The V gene lost 0 bases and the J gene lost 0 bases, with 14 bases spanning the gap. The germline V gene has CDR1 SGHRS and CDR2 YFSETQ. The CDR3 extends over 17 amino acids. Written as DNA, the CDR3 is TGCGCCAGCAGCTTGGGCGTCTTCGGGGTGAGCACAGATACGCAGTATTTT. Translation: CASSLGVFGVSTDTQYF.

This chain connects TRBV6-1 to TRBJ1-1, with TRBD1 matching over 11 bases. Germline assignment: CDR1 MNHNS and CDR2 SASEGT. This CDR3 has 16 amino acids. J lost 0 bases, V lost 5 bases, and 5 bases had no gene match. DNA of the CDR3: TGTGCCAGCAGTCAGGGACAGGGGGATTTGAACACTGAAGCTTTCTTT. This translates into CASSQGQGDLNTEAFF.

This clonotype was counted many times. The chain's CDR3 is CATGDRLNYGYTF. The CDR3 bases are TGTGCCACTGGCGACAGATTGAACTATGGCTACACCTTC. The V call is TRBV7-9, the J call TRBJ1-2, with D possibly matching TRBD1 (5 bases). The germline V gene has CDR1 SEHNR and CDR2 FQNEAQ (reference sequence). CDR3 size: 13 residues. The V end was cut by 10 bases, the J end by 2 bases, with 14 bases between.

This clonotype appeared many times. CDR3 in amino acids: CASSLVGFTDTQYF. The CDR3 DNA sequence: TGCGCCAGCAGCTTGGTTGGTTTCACAGATACGCAGTATTTT. The genes are TRBV5-1 and TRBJ2-3, with D unclear. V lost 0 bases, J lost 2 bases, and 7 bases lay in between. Germline CDR1 and CDR2: SGHRS and YFSETQ. This CDR3 has 14 residues.

The V and J genes are TRBV14 and TRBJ1-2; D unresolved. The CDR3 extends over 13 amino acids. Germline CDR1 reads SGHDN; CDR2 reads FVKESK. Trimming left V 0 bases short and J 7 bases short, with 9 bases between. CDR3 sequence (DNA): TGTGCCAGCAGCCAAGAGCGGAAGGGTGGCTACACCTTC. Translation gives CASSQERKGGYTF.

The V call is TRBV27, the J call TRBJ2-1; D unclear. This CDR3 comprises 14 residues. The germline V gene encodes CDR1 MNHEY and CDR2 SMNVEV (reference sequence). The V end was cut by 3 bases, the J end by 6 bases, with 12 bases between. DNA of the CDR3: TGTGCCAGCAGTTTTTTGACCTTTGGCAATGAGCAGTTCTTC. Its translation is CASSFLTFGNEQFF.

This clonotype turned up a few times. The chain links TRBV7-2 to TRBJ1-6; the D is unclear. The germline V and J ends were trimmed by 4 bases and 3 bases, with 7 bases remaining between them. Germline CDR1 and CDR2: SGHTA and FQGNSA. This CDR3 spans 14 amino acids. The CDR3 nucleotides read TGTGCCAGCAGCTCATCGGACTATAATTCACCCCTCCACTTT. Translating it yields CASSSSDYNSPLHF.

This clonotype was detected many times. The chain carries TRBV3-1 and TRBJ1-1; maybe TRBD1 (5 bases). CDR1 LGHDT and CDR2 YNNKEL come from the germline V gene (reference sequence). The CDR3 runs to 15 residues. V lost 1 base and J lost 2, with 11 bases in between. The CDR3 is CASSQGVGANTEAFF. In DNA form, the CDR3 reads TGTGCCAGCAGCCAAGGGGTAGGGGCAAACACTGAAGCTTTCTTT.

Only a few counts were recorded for this clonotype. The chain couples TRBV6-1 to TRBJ2-7, with a possible D match to TRBD1 (5 bases). V was trimmed by 1 base and J by 12 bases, leaving 10 bases between them. The CDR3 loop spans 11 amino acids. The germline V gene has CDR1 MNHNS and CDR2 SASEGT. This CDR3 reads CASSEVQGRYF. In nucleotides, the CDR3 is TGTGCCAGCAGTGAAGTGCAGGGAAGGTACTTC.